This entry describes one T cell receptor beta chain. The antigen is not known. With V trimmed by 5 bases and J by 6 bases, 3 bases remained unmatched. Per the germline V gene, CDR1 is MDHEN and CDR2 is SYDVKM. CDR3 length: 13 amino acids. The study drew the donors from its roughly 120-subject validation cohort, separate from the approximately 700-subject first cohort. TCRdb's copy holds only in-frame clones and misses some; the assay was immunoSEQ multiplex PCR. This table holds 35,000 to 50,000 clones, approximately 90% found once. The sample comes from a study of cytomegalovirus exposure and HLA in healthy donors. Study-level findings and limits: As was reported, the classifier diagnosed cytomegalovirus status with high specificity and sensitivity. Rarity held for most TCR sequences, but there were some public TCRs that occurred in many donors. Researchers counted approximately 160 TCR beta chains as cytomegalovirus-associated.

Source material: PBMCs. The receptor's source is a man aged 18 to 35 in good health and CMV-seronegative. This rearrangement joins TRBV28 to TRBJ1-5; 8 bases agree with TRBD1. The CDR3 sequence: CASSPDRVQPQHF. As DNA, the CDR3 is TGTGCCAGCAGTCCGGACAGGGTTCAGCCCCAGCATTTT.